This T cell receptor (beta chain) was profiled in a study of monozygotic twins with inflammatory bowel disease. General study points: Repertoire similarity did not separate concordant from discordant twins, possibly from limited power.

Blood was drawn at 2.5 ml per donor. In regard to this clonotype: What it binds is not known.

The CDR3 has 15 residues. Looked up from germline, CDR1 is MDHEN and CDR2 is SYDVKM. TCRdb re-called the 5' RACE reads; one entry per CDR3 protein, DNA not given. Its clone listing holds approximately 330,000 distinct CDR3 sequences. Sequencing was done on a sample of blood. The genes are TRBV28 and TRBJ2-2; TCRdb indicates TRBD1, and absent DNA this call remains unverified. The TCR comes from a human donor with ulcerative colitis or Crohn's disease, or a healthy co-twin of an affected twin (not recorded which). The CDR3 sequence: CASSPRTVNTGELFF.